The clone carrying this T cell receptor beta chain was detected many times. Its target is unknown. The sample is drawn from a study of T-cell memory formation after mild COVID-19. Findings of the study overall: Second-wave clones with a day 37 peak had unconfirmed SARS-CoV-2 specificity. Pre-infection memory showed some responding clones, and this suggested that cross-reactive memory joined.

Trimming took off 0 bases at V and 4 bases at J, with 16 bases between the two ends. Germline lookup yields CDR1 SGHRS and CDR2 YFSETQ. The CDR3 extends over 16 amino acids. 5'RACE with constant-segment primers built TCRalpha and TCRbeta cDNA libraries with UMIs. TCRdb reanalysed the 5' RACE reads using MiXCR and keeps one entry per CDR3 protein. The data show 350,000 or so distinct CDR3 sequences, with 20% to 25% seen just once and around a fifth held by the top ten. The rearrangement links TRBV5-1 to TRBJ2-5, with TRBD1 as a possible D gene (6 bases). The sequenced sample consisted of PBMCs or a T cell subset sorted from them (not recorded which). This receptor was taken from a man between 18 and 35 years old who had mild COVID-19 (a few samples of this study predate the infection). Cell type and time point are not known. CDR3 in DNA: TGCGCCAGCAGCTTGGCCCATGGCGAACAGGGAGAGACCCAGTACTTC. It specifies CASSLAHGEQGETQYF.